The rows below give T cell receptor beta chains drawn from one sample of a study of cytomegalovirus exposure and HLA in healthy donors. Sequencing was performed with immunoSEQ multiplex PCR; in TCRdb, only in-frame clones are kept and a portion is missing. The sample includes about 150,000 clones, about 74% seen only once; the top ten take about 4%. The sequenced sample consisted of PBMCs. The receptor source for this set is a woman between 40 and 55 years old in good health and CMV-seronegative. CDR3s leave out the opening cysteine and the closing phenylalanine or tryptophan. Rows give clone size only sometimes, using once, few, many, or a class for an expanded clone.

V	J	size	CDR3
TRBV13	TRBJ1-2	NA	ASSLPGGPGYGYT
TRBV28	TRBJ1-5	once	ASTSQGFFQPQH
TRBV29-1	TRBJ1-2	NA	SAPTGGYGYT
TRBV2	TRBJ1-5	NA	ASSLQGAQSQPQH
TRBV28	TRBJ1-1	NA	ASSGARGLWNTEAF
TRBV6-1	TRBJ2-5	NA	ASTPGGETQY
TRBV5-6	TRBJ2-3	NA	ASSLVVGDTQY
TRBV13	TRBJ2-7	NA	ASSLVMDKPGEQY
TRBV5-4	TRBJ1-5	NA	ASSLGPVGEPQH
TRBV4-2	TRBJ2-2	NA	ASRRTGGANTGELF
TRBV4-2	TRBJ2-3	NA	ASSQERLLAGATDTQY
TRBV11-3	TRBJ2-7	NA	ASSLEASYEQY
TRBV30	TRBJ1-2	few	AWRAVGYT
TRBV6-4	TRBJ2-3	few	ASSDSLEEREPTDTQY
TRBV18	TRBJ2-2	NA	ASSPLLAGDTGELF
TRBV7-6	TRBJ1-1	few	ASSPNQGGAGTEAF
TRBV28	TRBJ2-7	NA	ASSDKDLFYGQY
TRBV30	TRBJ2-7	NA	AWGTGTYEQY
TRBV2	TRBJ2-7	NA	AVLGAGGDPSEQY
TRBV30	TRBJ2-1	NA	AWSGIRFDEQF
TRBV2	TRBJ2-1	NA	ASSETSGMNEQF
TRBV27	TRBJ1-5	once	ASSLKGQGRGSQH